A single sample gave rise to the 32 T cell receptor beta chains below, sequenced in a study of read filtering for tumor transcriptome and immune sequencing. The library was built from around 400 ng RNA with molecular barcoded adaptors for alpha/delta and beta/gamma chains. Using its own MiXCR run on the reads, TCRdb lists one record per CDR3 protein. The sample has approximately 150,000 distinct CDR3 sequences, about 13% seen once. The sequenced sample was a population of CD138-negative cells sorted from bone marrow. Receptors originate from a donor aged 40 or over with multiple myeloma.

This clonotype was counted at least ten times. V gene TRBV12-3 or TRBV12-4 combines with J gene TRBJ2-5; 12 bases fit TRBD2. J gave up 3 bases and V 5 bases, and 7 bases lay outside the gene matches. The CDR3 totals 16 residues. The CDR3 sequence is CASSLLAGGTEETQYF. DNA of the CDR3: TGTGCCAGCAGTCTACTAGCGGGAGGAACCGAAGAGACCCAGTACTTC.

This clonotype was counted only a few times. The chain is built from TRBV12-3 or TRBV12-4 and TRBJ2-1; 10 bases are shared with TRBD2. Trimming cost V 8 bases and J 7 bases; bases outside gene matches: 8. This CDR3 comprises 14 residues. The CDR3: CASLRTSGVNEQFF. Here the CDR3 DNA reads TGTGCCAGCCTCCGGACTAGCGGAGTTAATGAGCAGTTCTTC.

Ten or more counts support this clonotype. The J gene is TRBJ2-1, the V gene TRBV29-1; D perhaps matches TRBD1 (7 bases). From germline, CDR1 is SQVTM and CDR2 ANQGSEA. V lost 5 bases to trimming and J lost 9 bases, with 8 bases between them. This CDR3 is built from 10 residues. Here the CDR3 reads CSVQGGEQFF. The CDR3 region has the DNA TGCAGCGTTCAGGGGGGTGAGCAGTTCTTC.

Comments on this clonotype: A read error may be the cause here, since a much bigger clone is one base away. The chain has TRBV12-3 or TRBV12-4 and TRBJ2-7; the D is unclear. The CDR3 is 14 amino acids. The CDR3 here is CVSSLRLRSYEQYF. The DNA of the CDR3 is TGTGTCAGCAGTTTAAGACTTCGTTCCTACGAGCAGTACTTC.

At least ten counts were recorded for this clonotype. The gene calls are TRBV2 and TRBJ2-1, with D maybe TRBD2 (6 bases). The germline CDR1 and CDR2 sequences are SNHLY and FYNNEI. V was shortened by 2 bases and J by 7 bases, with 15 bases between the two germline ends. The CDR3 consists of 15 residues. CDR3 sequence: CASSENRAGRNEQFF. CDR3 sequence (DNA): TGTGCCAGCAGTGAAAATCGGGCTGGGAGGAATGAGCAGTTCTTC.

This clonotype was recorded a few times. V usage is TRBV18 and J usage is TRBJ2-5; D tentatively fits TRBD1 or TRBD2 (6 bases each). Germline V CDR1 and CDR2: KGHSH, LQKENI. The CDR3 contains 15 residues. Trimming cost V 3 bases and J 2 bases, with 13 bases left between them. CDR3 protein: CASSPKGGIQETQYF. In DNA, the CDR3 is TGTGCCAGCTCACCGAAAGGGGGGATTCAAGAGACCCAGTACTTC.

This clonotype came up many times. The V and J genes are TRBV5-6 and TRBJ2-3, with 9 bases lining up with TRBD1. The V segment lost 0 bases and the J segment 5 bases; nucleotides outside the gene matches: 4. The CDR3 contains 15 residues. Germline V gives CDR1 SGHDT, CDR2 YYEEEE. CDR3 region: CASSLAGQGIDTQYF. In DNA, the CDR3 is TGTGCCAGCAGCTTGGCTGGACAGGGGATAGATACGCAGTATTTT.

There are many counts of this clonotype. V and J are TRBV19 and TRBJ1-1; D possibly corresponds to TRBD1 (6 bases). Germline loops: CDR1 LNHDA, CDR2 SQIVND (reference sequence). The CDR3 is made up of 17 amino acids. Trimming pared 2 bases from V and 3 bases from J, leaving 19 bases between. The CDR3: CASSISDAGVGYTEAFF. The DNA for the CDR3 is TGTGCCAGTAGTATATCAGATGCAGGGGTTGGGTACACTGAAGCTTTCTTT.

Remarks on this clonotype: This could be a read error, since a much larger clone is one nucleotide away. V usage is TRBV24-1 and J usage is TRBJ2-2; D perhaps matches TRBD1 (6 bases). The CDR3 extends over 16 amino acids. Germline-derived CDR1 and CDR2 are KGHDR and SFDVKD. The CDR3 DNA sequence: TGTGCCACCAGTGATTTGGGGACAAAGAACACCGGGGAGCTGCTTTTT. Translated: CATSDLGTKNTGELLF.

There are many counts of this clonotype. This chain joins TRBV15 and TRBJ2-6, with a possible D match to TRBD1 (6 bases). In germline, CDR1 is LNHNV, CDR2 YYDKDF (reference sequence). CDR3 length equals 15 residues. V shed 2 bases and J shed 3 bases, with 8 bases lying between them. CDR3 residues: CATSRQGNGANVLTF. The CDR3 bases are TGTGCCACCAGCAGACAGGGGAATGGGGCCAACGTCCTGACTTTC.

This clonotype was seen at least ten times. The chain is built from TRBV11-2 and TRBJ2-7; the D gene could be TRBD1 or TRBD2 (6 bases each). CDR1 is SGHAT and CDR2 is FQNNGV in the germline V gene. The CDR3 length is 15 residues. The V and J ends lost 3 bases and 0 bases respectively, with 12 bases between them. CDR3 bases: TGTGCCAGCAGCTTGGGGGCGGGAAACTCCTACGAGCAGTACTTC. Protein sequence: CASSLGAGNSYEQYF.

This clonotype was detected only a few times. The gene calls are TRBV4-1 and TRBJ2-2, with D perhaps TRBD2 (6 bases). The CDR3 has 15 residues. Trimming removed 8 bases from V and 7 bases from J, with 20 bases in between. Germline V gene lookup returns CDR1 MGHRA and CDR2 YSYEKL. CDR3 sequence reads: CASGFAGRRGGELFF. The DNA of the CDR3 is TGCGCCAGCGGCTTTGCGGGGCGCCGAGGCGGGGAGCTGTTTTTT.

This clonotype was recorded at least ten times. V usage is TRBV6-5 and J usage is TRBJ1-5; 9 bases line up with TRBD1. Germline lookup yields CDR1 MNHEY and CDR2 SVGAGI. The V and J ends lost 6 bases and 4 bases, in that order; junction bases with no gene match: 4. This CDR3 is built from 14 residues. The CDR3 coding sequence is TGTGCCAGCAGGAAGGGACAGGGAAATCAGCCCCAGCATTTT. This translates into CASRKGQGNQPQHF.

This clonotype was observed at least ten times. The chain joins TRBV7-2 to TRBJ1-1; 8 bases line up with TRBD1. Germline-derived CDR1 and CDR2 are SGHTA and FQGNSA. V dropped 2 bases and J dropped 10; count of bases not matched to a gene: 3. The CDR3 has 12 amino acids. The CDR3 sequence: CASSLMGTGAFF. Here the CDR3 DNA reads TGTGCCAGCAGCTTAATGGGGACAGGAGCTTTCTTT.

In its sample, this clonotype was seen many times. The V and J genes are TRBV7-2 and TRBJ2-7; D is possibly TRBD2 (6 bases). The V gene's germline CDR1 is SGHTA and CDR2 FQGNSA. Trimming removed 5 bases at V and 3 bases at J, with 17 bases between. The CDR3 length is 15 residues. In nucleotides, the CDR3 is TGTGCCAGCAGCCCTTCTAGCGTTATCGACTACGAGCAGTACTTC. Translation gives CASSPSSVIDYEQYF.

The table lists this clonotype with many counts. The chain couples TRBV10-3 to TRBJ2-1; 11 bases match TRBD2. CDR1 and CDR2 (germline): ENHRY, SYGVKD. The CDR3 is made up of 16 amino acids. The trim removed 2 bases at V and 4 bases at J, leaving 4 bases unmatched. The CDR3 spells CAISEGTSGAYNEQFF. DNA for the CDR3: TGTGCCATCAGTGAGGGGACTAGCGGAGCTTACAATGAGCAGTTCTTC.

This clonotype was observed at least ten times. V gene TRBV25-1 combines with J gene TRBJ2-3; 8 bases align to TRBD2. The CDR3 runs 16 residues. V shed 2 bases, J shed 2 bases, and the junction held 6 bases outside the gene matches. CDR1 is MGHDK and CDR2 is SYGVNS in the germline V gene. CDR3 coding DNA: TGTGCCAGCAGTGAAAGAGCGGGAGTTGTCACAGATACGCAGTATTTT. Amino acids: CASSERAGVVTDTQYF.

This clonotype was counted ten times or more. J is TRBJ2-1 and V is TRBV24-1; no reliable D call. The germline V gene encodes CDR1 KGHDR and CDR2 SFDVKD. CDR3 length equals 13 residues. The germline V and J ends were trimmed by 0 bases and 9 bases, with 8 bases remaining between them. CDR3 in DNA: TGTGCCACCAGTGATTTGCAGCGCAGTGAGCAGTTCTTC. Residues: CATSDLQRSEQFF.

This clonotype was seen a handful of times. A much larger clone is a single base away; this may be a read error. CDR3 sequence (DNA): TGTGCCAGCAGCTTCAGCGGGACCTCCAATGAGCAGTTCTTC. Amino acids: CASSFSGTSNEQFF. The chain recombines TRBV7-2 with TRBJ2-1; 7 bases align to TRBD2. The CDR3 loop spans 14 amino acids. The V gene's germline CDR1 is SGHTA and CDR2 FQGNSA. Trimming removed 3 bases from V and 6 bases from J; junction bases left unmatched: 5.

This clonotype was counted at least ten times. The J gene is TRBJ2-7, the V gene TRBV27; 7 nucleotides line up with TRBD1. The CDR3 extends over 15 amino acids. CDR1 is MNHEY and CDR2 is SMNVEV in the germline V gene (reference sequence). Losses at the gene ends were 4 bases for V and 1 base for J; bases not matched to a gene: 7. The CDR3 protein is CASSYRTGQSYEQYF. Here the CDR3 DNA reads TGTGCCAGCAGTTACCGGACAGGTCAGTCCTACGAGCAGTACTTC.

The chain recombines TRBV19 with TRBJ2-2, with D possibly being TRBD2 (6 bases). The CDR3 loop spans 15 amino acids. With 0 bases removed from V and 7 bases from J, the gap between germline ends came to 12 bases. The germline CDR1 and CDR2 sequences are LNHDA and SQIVND (reference sequence). CDR3 protein: CASSIDAGKVGELFF. CDR3 DNA: TGTGCCAGTAGTATAGATGCGGGGAAGGTCGGGGAGCTGTTTTTT.

This clonotype was seen more than once but under ten times. This may stem from a read error, because a much larger clone lies one nucleotide away. The V and J genes are TRBV19 and TRBJ2-1, with D perhaps TRBD2 (6 bases). CDR3 size: 13 residues. The V gene lost 6 bases and the J gene lost 2 bases, with 8 bases spanning the gap. Per the germline V gene, CDR1 is LNHDA and CDR2 is SQIVND (reference sequence). The DNA of the CDR3 is TGTGCCAGTAGGCGGGATACCTACAATGAGCAGTTCTTC. It codes for CASRRDTYNEQFF. Looking up the rest from reference TRBV19 and TRBJ2-1 gives the full variable domain: DGGITQSPKYLFRKEGQNVTLSCEQNLNHDAMYWYRQDPGQGLRLIYYSQIVNDFQKGDIAEGYSVSREKKESFPLTVTSAQKNPTAFYLCASRRDTYNEQFFGPGTRLTVL.

The sample holds a few counts of this clonotype. One end of the junction fails to match germline, which may point to a read error. The chain is built from TRBV2 and TRBJ2-1; D call uncertain. CDR3 length: 10 amino acids. The germline V gene has CDR1 SNHLY and CDR2 FYNNEI. CDR3 coding DNA: TGCGCAACGGACTACAATGAGCAGTTCTTC. Encoded protein: CATDYNEQFF.

For this clonotype: This may arise from a read error, as a much more abundant clone is one base away. The chain carries TRBV4-1 and TRBJ1-1; possible D gene TRBD1, 5 bases. Germline lookup yields CDR1 MGHRA and CDR2 YSYEKL. The CDR3 totals 15 residues. The V gene lost 0 bases and the J gene lost 10 bases, with 18 bases spanning the gap. CDR3 region: CASSQDRGGPPGAFF. CDR3 coding DNA: TGCGCCAGCAGCCAAGATCGGGGGGGACCACCTGGAGCTTTCTTT.

This clonotype came up many times. This sequence joins TRBV7-9 and TRBJ2-5; possible D gene TRBD2, 5 bases. This CDR3 contains 15 residues. The germline CDR1 and CDR2 sequences are SEHNR and FQNEAQ (reference sequence). Trimming pared 3 bases from V and 1 base from J, leaving 12 bases between. The CDR3, as DNA: TGTGCCAGCAGCTTGGGAGTGGACTTCCAAGAGACCCAGTACTTC. Translating gives CASSLGVDFQETQYF.

The sample holds many counts of this clonotype. The rearrangement uses TRBV7-9 and TRBJ1-2; 8 nucleotides agree with TRBD1. The CDR3 contains 15 residues. Germline assignment: CDR1 SEHNR and CDR2 FQNEAQ (reference sequence). Trimming cost V 5 bases and J 2 bases; bases outside gene matches: 7. The CDR3 spells CASSPEGQENYGYTF. The DNA for the CDR3 is TGTGCCAGCAGCCCGGAGGGACAGGAGAACTATGGCTACACCTTC.

This clonotype showed up many times. CDR3 region: CASSSGDSGYNEQFF. The CDR3 nucleotides are TGTGCCAGCAGCTCAGGAGACAGCGGTTACAATGAGCAGTTCTTC. The chain employs TRBV12-3 or TRBV12-4 and TRBJ2-1; D may correspond to TRBD1 or TRBD2 (5 bases each). The V and J ends lost 6 bases and 4 bases respectively, with 16 bases between them. The CDR3 contains 15 residues.

This clonotype was observed at least ten times. The chain uses TRBV2 and TRBJ2-1; 10 bases fit TRBD2. The trim removed 2 bases at V and 15 bases at J, leaving 10 bases unmatched. This CDR3 comprises 14 residues. From germline, CDR1 is SNHLY and CDR2 FYNNEI. The CDR3 DNA reads as TGTGCCAGCAGTGAATGGCTAGCGGGAGACCCCCCGTTCTTC. Its translation is CASSEWLAGDPPFF. Full variable domain (missing parts from reference TRBV2 and TRBJ2-1): EPEVTQTPSHQVTQMGQEVILRCVPISNHLYFYWYRQILGQKVEFLVSFYNNEISEKSEIFDDQFSVERPDGSNFTLKIRSTKLEDSAMYFCASSEWLAGDPPFFGPGTRLTVL.

A word on this clonotype: A clone one base away is much larger, so this may be a read error. V and J are TRBV6-6 and TRBJ2-5; D is perhaps TRBD1 or TRBD2 (5 bases each). V shed 0 bases and J shed 6 bases, with 14 bases lying between them. The CDR3 spans 15 residues. Germline V lookup: CDR1 MNHNY, CDR2 SVGAGI (reference sequence). This chain's CDR3 is CASSYSRGERQTQYF. The CDR3 DNA follows: TGTGCCAGCAGTTACTCGAGAGGGGAGAGACAGACCCAGTACTTC.

This clonotype was observed many times. The chain carries TRBV15 and TRBJ2-6; D may be TRBD2 (5 bases). The CDR3 contains 18 residues. CDR1 and CDR2 (germline): LNHNV, YYDKDF (reference sequence). V was shortened by 3 bases and J by 0 bases, with 15 bases between the two germline ends. CDR3 nucleotides: TGTGCCACCAGCAGCCCGGGATCGAGAGACTCTGGGGCCAACGTCCTGACTTTC. This translates into CATSSPGSRDSGANVLTF.

Notes on this clonotype: Compared with germline, one end of the junction differs, possibly owing to a read error. The genes are TRBV11-1 and TRBJ2-5; TRBD2 aligns across 9 bases. Germline CDR1 reads SGHAT; CDR2 reads FQDESV (reference sequence). The CDR3 runs to 16 residues. DNA of the CDR3: TGTGCCAGCAGCTTAGGACTAGCGGAGTTCCAAAAGACCCAGTACTTC. As protein: CASSLGLAEFQKTQYF.

The table lists this clonotype with many counts. The chain has TRBV7-9 and TRBJ2-1; 13 positions match TRBD2. V gave up 5 bases and J gave up 0 bases; unmatched junction bases: 16. This CDR3 region has 21 residues. The germline V gene encodes CDR1 SEHNR and CDR2 FQNEAQ (reference sequence). In DNA form, the CDR3 reads TGTGCCAGCAGCCCCCTTCCGGGACTAGCGGGACTCAGTAACTCCTACAATGAGCAGTTCTTC. It translates to CASSPLPGLAGLSNSYNEQFF.